This T cell receptor (beta chain) was sequenced in a study of beta chain features in type 1 diabetes. Populations obtained by sorting all exceeded 98% purity. General study findings and limits: Across all four CD4+ subsets, people with type 1 diabetes showed modestly shorter TCRB CDR3s. Fewer insertions but more deletions were seen at VDJ junctions in type 1 diabetes patients. Shorter templates might be favored by PCR, and equally so in patients and in controls. Researchers could not determine here whether HLA type influences TCRB rearrangement.

Since all of the isolated RNA was reverse transcribed, expressed TCRB transcripts were what got sequenced. Sequencing was performed with immunoSEQ multiplex PCR; in TCRdb, only in-frame clones are kept and a portion is missing. The sample carries almost 350,000 clones, around 9.7% recorded once. This clone turned up a few times. Its matching antigen is unknown. Germline CDR1 reads ENHRY; CDR2 reads SYGVKD. CDR3 length: 14 residues. The J segment lost 3 bases and the V segment lost 4 bases, leaving 4 bases of the junction unmatched. This clonotype originated in a man younger than 45 with type 1 diabetes. This chain uses TRBV10-3 with TRBJ2-7; the match to TRBD1 covers 9 bases. Material: central memory CD4+ T cells from blood. The CDR3 DNA reads as TGTGCCATCAGTGCCGACAGGGGGTTCTACGAGCAGTACTTC. It encodes CAISADRGFYEQYF.